What follows are 20 T cell receptor beta chains derived from one specimen sequenced in a study of radiotherapy plus CTLA-4 blockade in lung cancer. Some clones are missing from TCRdb's copy, which holds only in-frame ones; the method was immunoSEQ multiplex PCR. The table lists roughly 80,000 clones, roughly 79% of them singletons. Sequencing used peripheral blood, obtained from a patient treated with radiotherapy plus ipilimumab. These TCRs come from a human donor with non-small cell lung cancer who had a partial response to radiotherapy plus ipilimumab. Some clones in this sample may be carry-over from other donors' samples.

A few counts support this clone. The same CDR3 arises from other DNA sequences in this sample as well. The J gene is TRBJ2-7, the V gene TRBV28; D not resolved. The CDR3 length is 11 residues. V gave up 5 bases and J gave up 3 bases, with 5 bases separating them. Germline CDR1 is MDHEN and CDR2 is SYDVKM. The CDR3 nucleotides read TGTGCCAGCAGTCTTCTCTACGAGCAGTACTTC. It translates to CASSLLYEQYF.

J is TRBJ2-2 and V is TRBV7-3; TRBD1 agrees at 8 bases. The CDR3 extends over 16 amino acids. Unmatched junction bases numbered 9, after V lost 5 bases and J lost 4 bases. CDR1 and CDR2 (germline): SGHTA, FQGTGA. This CDR3 reads CASSVRQGKSTGELFF. Written as DNA, the CDR3 is TGTGCCAGCAGCGTTCGACAGGGGAAAAGCACCGGGGAGCTGTTTTTT. Variable domain in full (rest from reference TRBV7-3 and TRBJ2-2): GAGVSQTPSNKVTEKGKYVELRCDPISGHTALYWYRQSLGQGPEFLIYFQGTGAADDSGLPNDRFFAVRPEGSVSTLKIQRTERGDSAVYLCASSVRQGKSTGELFFGEGSRLTVL.

The gene calls are TRBV18 and TRBJ2-5, with 7 bases that match TRBD2. Germline V lookup: CDR1 KGHSH, CDR2 LQKENI. V lost 3 bases to trimming and J lost 5 bases; unmatched junction nucleotides: 6. This CDR3 has 14 residues. DNA for the CDR3: TGTGCCAGCTCACCCAGGACTAGTCAGGAGACCCAGTACTTC. Encoded protein: CASSPRTSQETQYF.

In its sample, this clone was seen a few times. This chain joins TRBV9 and TRBJ1-3; 8 positions match TRBD1. The trim removed 4 bases at V and 3 bases at J, leaving 3 bases unmatched. Germline values: CDR1 SGDLS, CDR2 YYNGEE. This CDR3 has 14 amino acids. CDR3 sequence: CASSPGTGGNTIYF. The CDR3 DNA sequence: TGTGCCAGCAGCCCCGGGACAGGTGGAAACACCATATATTTT.

The chain recombines TRBV9 with TRBJ1-2, with D possibly TRBD1 on 6 matching bases. Germline-derived CDR1 and CDR2 are SGDLS and YYNGEE. Trimming took 5 bases from V and 2 from J, leaving 16 bases between them. The CDR3 consists of 15 residues. The CDR3 loop reads CASRGGGGLNYGYTF. CDR3 DNA sequence: TGTGCCAGCAGGGGGGGAGGGGGTCTAAACTATGGCTACACCTTC.

This sequence joins TRBV6-1 and TRBJ1-1; D not resolved. V was cut by 0 bases and J by 4 bases, with 9 bases left in between. Per germline, CDR1 MNHNS and CDR2 SASEGT. The CDR3 is 14 residues long. The CDR3 is CASSEAGRITEAFF. CDR3 sequence (DNA): TGTGCCAGCAGTGAAGCGGGGAGGATCACTGAAGCTTTCTTT.

The chain couples TRBV7-2 to TRBJ2-5; D perhaps matches TRBD2 (6 bases). This CDR3 has 15 residues. Trimming shortened V by 4 bases and J by 1 base, and 13 bases separated the two germline ends. Germline loops: CDR1 SGHTA, CDR2 FQGNSA. CDR3 nucleotide sequence: TGTGCCAGCAGCTCTAATGGAGGGACCCAAGAGACCCAGTACTTC. This sequence encodes CASSSNGGTQETQYF.

The V gene is TRBV4-3, the J gene TRBJ2-7; no clear D gene. CDR3 length: 13 residues. Germline V gene sequence: CDR1 LGHNA, CDR2 YSLEER. V lost 1 base, J lost 4 bases, and 8 bases lay in between. CDR3 in amino acids: CASSQATRYEQYF. The DNA of the CDR3 is TGCGCCAGCAGCCAAGCTACGAGGTACGAGCAGTACTTC.

The chain is built from TRBV28 and TRBJ2-3; 10 nucleotides match TRBD2. The CDR3 sequence is 15 residues long. V shed 6 bases, J shed 4 bases, and the junction held 7 bases outside the gene matches. CDR1 is MDHEN, CDR2 SYDVKM, per germline. The CDR3 loop reads CASSLGLALADTQYF. CDR3 bases: TGTGCCAGCAGCCTGGGACTAGCGTTAGCAGATACGCAGTATTTT.

The V call is TRBV6-5, the J call TRBJ1-2; 9 bases align to TRBD1. This CDR3 is built from 13 residues. Trimming cost V 6 bases and J 7 bases; bases outside gene matches: 6. Germline CDR1 is MNHEY and CDR2 is SVGAGI. The CDR3 reads CASSQDRGVGYTF. In DNA, the CDR3 is TGTGCCAGCAGCCAGGACAGGGGCGTTGGCTACACCTTC.

This chain uses TRBV5-1 with TRBJ1-3, with TRBD1 as a possible D gene (5 bases). Germline V CDR1 and CDR2: SGHRS, YFSETQ. The CDR3 length is 15 residues. With 5 bases removed from V and 2 bases from J, the gap between germline ends came to 14 bases. CDR3 region: CASRPGIGTGNTIYF. Here the CDR3 DNA reads TGCGCCAGCAGACCAGGGATCGGAACTGGAAACACCATATATTTT.

This sequence joins TRBV6-5 and TRBJ2-7, with D uncertain. The V gene's germline CDR1 is MNHEY and CDR2 SVGAGI. V gave up 6 bases and J gave up 7 bases, with 10 bases separating them. The CDR3 covers 11 residues. CDR3 in amino acids: CASRETREQYF. DNA for the CDR3: TGTGCCAGCAGGGAAACGAGGGAGCAGTACTTC.

The J gene is TRBJ2-7, the V gene TRBV6-5, with D tentatively TRBD2 (5 bases). Trimming shortened V by 4 bases and J by 2 bases, and 12 bases separated the two germline ends. This CDR3 has 14 residues. Germline V gene lookup returns CDR1 MNHEY and CDR2 SVGAGI. CDR3 DNA sequence: TGTGCCAGCAGTTCCGGACGGAGGCCCTACGAGCAGTACTTC. Its protein product is CASSSGRRPYEQYF.

This chain connects TRBV4-1 to TRBJ2-1, with 11 bases lining up with TRBD2. The junction had 12 bases not matched to a gene; V was cut back by 1 base and J by 1 base. The CDR3 runs to 20 residues. Germline V gene sequence: CDR1 MGHRA, CDR2 YSYEKL. CDR3 residues: CASSQVPGLADTSSYNEQFF. CDR3 sequence (DNA): TGCGCCAGCAGCCAAGTACCGGGACTAGCGGACACCTCATCCTACAATGAGCAGTTCTTC.

This clone was seen a few times. CDR3: CASSLAPGEYNTEAFF. DNA for the CDR3: TGTGCCAGCAGCTTAGCGCCGGGAGAATACAACACTGAAGCTTTCTTT. The chain couples TRBV7-9 to TRBJ1-1; D remains unclear. Germline CDR1 reads SEHNR; CDR2 reads FQNEAQ (reference sequence). Trimming took 0 bases from V and 2 from J, leaving 13 bases between them. The CDR3 sequence is 16 residues long.

This clone was recorded only once. CDR3 sequence (DNA): TGTGCCAGTAGTATCGGGGACAGTTTCTTCTACGAGCAGTACTTC. Translating it yields CASSIGDSFFYEQYF. The chain combines TRBV19 with TRBJ2-7; 7 bases map to TRBD1. Germline lookup yields CDR1 LNHDA and CDR2 SQIVND (reference sequence). The V segment lost 3 bases and the J segment 3 bases; nucleotides outside the gene matches: 8. The CDR3 runs 15 residues.

This clone turned up a few times. The rearrangement joins TRBV11-3 to TRBJ2-3; 7 bases map to TRBD1. The CDR3 is 16 amino acids. Trimming took 1 base from V and 4 from J; bases not matched to a gene: 8. In germline, CDR1 is SGHNT, CDR2 YENEEA. CDR3 amino acids: CASSLAGTAISDTQYF. Here the CDR3 DNA reads TGTGCCAGCAGCTTAGCCGGGACAGCCATCTCAGATACGCAGTATTTT.

This clone has only a few counts. The V call is TRBV19, the J call TRBJ1-2; 10 bases align to TRBD1. This CDR3 has 17 residues. V lost 5 bases and J lost 0; bases outside the gene matches: 9. CDR1 and CDR2 (germline): LNHDA, SQIVND (reference sequence). This CDR3 is CASSSSGTGEPNYGYTF. In DNA, the CDR3 is TGTGCCAGTAGTTCCTCCGGGACAGGGGAACCTAACTATGGCTACACCTTC.

A few counts support this clone. V and J are TRBV27 and TRBJ2-7; maybe TRBD1 (5 bases). Trimming left V 3 bases short and J 4 bases short, with 16 bases between. Germline V gene data show CDR1 as MNHEY and CDR2 as SMNVEV (reference sequence). The CDR3 runs to 15 residues. Here the CDR3 reads CASSLSAGSYYEQYF. In DNA, the CDR3 is TGTGCCAGCAGTTTGTCGGCAGGGTCTTATTACGAGCAGTACTTC.

This clone occurred once. The chain is built from TRBV7-2 and TRBJ1-3; 9 bases line up with TRBD1. The length of the CDR3 is 17 residues. Germline CDR1 is SGHTA and CDR2 is FQGNSA. Trimming removed 2 bases from V and 2 bases from J; junction bases left unmatched: 7. CDR3 DNA sequence: TGTGCCAGCAGCTTAACCCCGCGGACAGGGGCTGGAAACACCATATATTTT. Protein product: CASSLTPRTGAGNTIYF.